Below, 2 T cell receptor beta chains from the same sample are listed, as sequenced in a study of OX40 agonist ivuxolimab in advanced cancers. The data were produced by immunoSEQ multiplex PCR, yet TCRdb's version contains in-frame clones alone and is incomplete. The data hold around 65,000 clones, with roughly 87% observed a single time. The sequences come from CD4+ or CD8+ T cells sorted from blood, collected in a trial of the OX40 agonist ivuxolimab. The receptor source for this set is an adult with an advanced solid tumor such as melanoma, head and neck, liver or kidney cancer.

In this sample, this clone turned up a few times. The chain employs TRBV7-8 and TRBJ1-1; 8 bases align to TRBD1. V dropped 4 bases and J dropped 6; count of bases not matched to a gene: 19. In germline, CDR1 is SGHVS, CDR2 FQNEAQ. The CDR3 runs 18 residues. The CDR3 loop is CASSSSRNRGDPKAEAFF. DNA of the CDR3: TGTGCCAGCAGCTCATCCCGTAACAGGGGGGATCCAAAGGCTGAAGCTTTCTTT.

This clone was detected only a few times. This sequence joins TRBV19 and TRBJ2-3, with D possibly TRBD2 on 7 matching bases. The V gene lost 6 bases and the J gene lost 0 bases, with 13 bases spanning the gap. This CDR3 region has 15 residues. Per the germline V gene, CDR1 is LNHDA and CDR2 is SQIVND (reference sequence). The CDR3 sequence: CASSGGGASTDTQYF. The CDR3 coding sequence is TGTGCCAGTAGCGGCGGGGGCGCCAGCACAGATACGCAGTATTTT.